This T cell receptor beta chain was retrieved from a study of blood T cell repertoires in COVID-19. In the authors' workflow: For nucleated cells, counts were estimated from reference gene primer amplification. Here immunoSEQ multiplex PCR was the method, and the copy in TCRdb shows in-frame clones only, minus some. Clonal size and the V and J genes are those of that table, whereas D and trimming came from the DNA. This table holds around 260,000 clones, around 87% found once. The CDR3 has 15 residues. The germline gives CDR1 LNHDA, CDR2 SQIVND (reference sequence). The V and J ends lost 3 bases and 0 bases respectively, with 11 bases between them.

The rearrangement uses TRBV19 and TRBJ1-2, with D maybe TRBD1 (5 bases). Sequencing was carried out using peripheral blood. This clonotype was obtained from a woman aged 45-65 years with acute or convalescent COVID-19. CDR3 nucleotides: TGTGCCAGTAGTATCCCGCAGGGTCCTAACTATGGCTACACCTTC. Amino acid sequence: CASSIPQGPNYGYTF.